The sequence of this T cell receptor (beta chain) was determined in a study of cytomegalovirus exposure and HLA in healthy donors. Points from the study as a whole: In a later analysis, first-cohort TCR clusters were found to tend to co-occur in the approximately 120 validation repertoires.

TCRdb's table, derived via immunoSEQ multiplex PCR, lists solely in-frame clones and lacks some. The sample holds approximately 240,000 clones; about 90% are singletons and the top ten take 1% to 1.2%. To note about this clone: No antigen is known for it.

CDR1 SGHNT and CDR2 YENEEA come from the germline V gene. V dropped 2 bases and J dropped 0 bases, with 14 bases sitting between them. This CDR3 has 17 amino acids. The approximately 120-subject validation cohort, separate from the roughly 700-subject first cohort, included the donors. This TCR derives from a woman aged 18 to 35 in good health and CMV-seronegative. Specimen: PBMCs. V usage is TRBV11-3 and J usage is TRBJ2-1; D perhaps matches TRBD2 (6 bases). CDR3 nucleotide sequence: TGTGCCAGCAGCTTATACGGGACTTCGAGCTCCTACAATGAGCAGTTCTTC. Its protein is CASSLYGTSSSYNEQFF.